The rows below give T cell receptor beta chains drawn from one sample of a study of shared clonotypes between healthy human individuals. Method: immunoSEQ multiplex PCR; TCRdb's copy keeps in-frame clones and lacks some. The sample lists roughly 570,000 clones, roughly 98% seen once, with 0.3% in the top ten. Material for sequencing was naive CD8+ T cells sorted from blood. These receptors came from a young man in good health. CDR3s include the opening cysteine and the closing phenylalanine or tryptophan. Each record gives: J gene, V gene, D gene, CDR3 protein, CDR3 DNA. A D gene is named only where the DNA matches it firmly.

TRBJ2-7 TRBV7-9 - CASSFSIPDEQYF TGTGCCAGCAGCTTCTCTATCCCCGACGAGCAGTACTTC
TRBJ2-5 TRBV28 TRBD1 CASSDRTGVNQETQYF TGTGCCAGCAGTGACAGGACAGGGGTAAACCAAGAGACCCAGTACTTC
TRBJ2-2 TRBV2 - CASSEEQTASLTGELFF TGTGCCAGCAGTGAAGAGCAGACGGCTAGCCTCACCGGGGAGCTGTTTTTT
TRBJ2-1 TRBV19 TRBD2 CASSIGLAGSSYNEQFF TGTGCCAGTAGTATCGGACTAGCGGGGAGCTCCTACAATGAGCAGTTCTTC
TRBJ2-7 TRBV6-5 - CASSQTSYEQYF TGTGCCAGCAGTCAGACTAGTTACGAGCAGTACTTC
TRBJ2-3 TRBV10-3 - CAISPDVNLGTQYF TGTGCCATCAGTCCTGACGTCAACTTGGGTACGCAGTATTTT
TRBJ2-3 TRBV27 - CATRTRGERGTDTQYF TGTGCCACCCGTACTAGGGGGGAACGAGGCACAGATACGCAGTATTTT
TRBJ2-1 TRBV7-9 - CASSSRDLGYNEQFF TGTGCCAGCAGCTCGCGGGACCTGGGGTACAATGAGCAGTTCTTC
TRBJ2-7 TRBV2 TRBD1 CAIPSDRGYEQYF TGTGCCATTCCATCGGACAGGGGCTACGAGCAGTACTTC
TRBJ2-1 TRBV9 TRBD2 CASSSAGGPLYEQFF TGTGCCAGCAGCTCGGCGGGAGGGCCCCTATATGAGCAGTTCTTC
TRBJ2-3 TRBV9 - CASSPHGTDTQYF TGTGCCAGCAGCCCCCATGGCACAGATACGCAGTATTTT
TRBJ2-7 TRBV6-5 TRBD2 CASSWTSGSYEQYF TGTGCCAGCAGTTGGACTAGCGGGTCCTACGAGCAGTACTTC
TRBJ2-1 TRBV18 TRBD1 CASSPTGGGRNEQFF TGTGCCAGCTCACCCACAGGGGGCGGAAGGAATGAGCAGTTCTTC
TRBJ1-2 TRBV11-2 - CASSLRFIDGYTF TGTGCCAGCAGCTTAAGGTTCATTGATGGCTACACCTTC
TRBJ1-5 TRBV7-9 - CASSLENQPQHF TGTGCCAGCAGCTTAGAAAATCAGCCCCAGCATTTT
TRBJ2-7 TRBV7-6 - CASSLAGGREQYF TGTGCCAGCAGCTTAGCGGGGGGACGCGAGCAGTACTTC